The 7 T cell receptor beta chains given below trace back to one sample, sequenced in a study of blood T cells in healthy people across ages. Using a J-beta primer mix together with a sample-barcoded 5' primer, a second PCR was run for about 7 to 12 cycles. In TCRdb, the 5' RACE reads were re-called with MiXCR into one record per CDR3 protein. This sample carries about 640,000 distinct CDR3 sequences, roughly 50% of them seen once, and the ten largest clones take around 37%. The source material was blood. These receptor sequences come from a man aged 60-69 years in good health.

CDR3 sequence reads: CASKRTGPSYEQYF. CDR3 in DNA: TGTGCCAGCAAAAGGACAGGACCTTCCTACGAGCAGTACTTC. The chain joins TRBV28 to TRBJ2-7; TRBD1 aligns across 7 bases. Per the germline V gene, CDR1 is MDHEN and CDR2 is SYDVKM. The CDR3 is 14 residues long. The junction had 7 bases not matched to a gene; V was cut back by 7 bases and J by 1 base.

About this clonotype itself: One end of the junction varies from germline; a read error may be responsible. The CDR3 spells CASSLDYRVGNEQFF. CDR3 sequence (DNA): TGTGCTAGCAGCTTAGATTACCGCGTGGGGAATGAGCAGTTCTTC. The chain employs TRBV11-2 and TRBJ2-1; D call uncertain. The germline V gene encodes CDR1 SGHAT and CDR2 FQNNGV. CDR3 length equals 15 residues.

This clonotype was observed a few times. The CDR3 DNA sequence: TGTGCCAGCAAGGGGACAGGGGTTAATTCACCCCTCCACTTT. Its translation is CASKGTGVNSPLHF. The chain links TRBV12-3 or TRBV12-4 to TRBJ1-6, with 10 positions matching TRBD1. This CDR3 is built from 14 residues. Trimming removed 7 bases from V and 6 bases from J; junction bases left unmatched: 3.

The V gene is TRBV20-1, the J gene TRBJ2-1, with 9 positions matching TRBD2. V gave up 5 bases and J gave up 0 bases; unmatched junction bases: 8. CDR1 is DFQATT, CDR2 SNEGSKA, per germline (reference sequence). The CDR3 loop spans 16 amino acids. The CDR3 loop reads CSAPIAGAASYNEQFF. The CDR3 bases are TGCAGTGCTCCGATAGCGGGGGCGGCCTCCTACAATGAGCAGTTCTTC.

The V gene is TRBV12-3 or TRBV12-4, the J gene TRBJ2-5; maybe TRBD2 (6 bases). Deletions cut 4 bases from V and 4 bases from J, with 22 bases between. The CDR3 has 17 residues. CDR3 nucleotide sequence: TGTGCCAGCAGTTGGGGAGATTTAAGCGGGTGGGGAGAGACCCAGTACTTC. Its protein product is CASSWGDLSGWGETQYF.

This chain links TRBV15 with TRBJ1-6; 7 positions match TRBD1. With 0 bases clipped from V and 8 bases from J, the junction kept 4 bases outside the gene matches. The CDR3 consists of 15 residues. CDR1 and CDR2 from the germline V gene are LNHNV and YYDKDF (reference sequence). The CDR3 loop is CATSRDRGQHSPLHF. CDR3 bases: TGTGCCACCAGCAGAGATAGGGGACAGCATTCACCCCTCCACTTT. The whole variable domain, filled in from reference TRBV15 and TRBJ1-6, reads DAMVIQNPRYQVTQFGKPVTLSCSQTLNHNVMYWYQQKSSQAPKLLFHYYDKDFNNEADTPDNFQSRRPNTSFCFLDIRSPGLGDTAMYLCATSRDRGQHSPLHFGNGTRLTVT.

This clonotype was seen only a few times. The chain couples TRBV4-1 to TRBJ2-5; D call uncertain. CDR3 length equals 15 residues. Per the germline V gene, CDR1 is MGHRA and CDR2 is YSYEKL. Between the trimmed V and J ends, which lost 4 bases and 5 bases, there was a span of 17 bases. The CDR3 reads CASSRGPIAGETQYF. The DNA for the CDR3 is TGCGCCAGCAGCCGAGGACCCATAGCCGGGGAGACCCAGTACTTC.